Described below is a single T cell receptor (beta chain) sequence and its context. The CDR3 has 17 residues. Germline CDR1 and CDR2: MNHEY and SVGEGT. V was shortened by 6 bases and J by 0 bases, with 19 bases between the two germline ends. A minimum of 7 million PBMCs was isolated per sample. The data originate from a study of blood T cells in healthy people across ages. A sample-barcoded 5' primer and a J-beta primer mix were used in a second PCR of roughly 7 to 12 cycles. TCRdb reprocessed the 5' RACE reads via MiXCR and lists one record per CDR3 protein. Of about 640,000 distinct CDR3 sequences listed, less than 45% are singletons.

This sequence was found in a man older than 75 in good health. V is TRBV6-2 or TRBV6-3 and J is TRBJ2-3; D ambiguous. The sequenced sample was blood. DNA of the CDR3: TGTGCCAGCAGCCGCGCGAGACGGGCGACTAGCACAGATACGCAGTATTTT. Translated: CASSRARRATSTDTQYF.